The T cell receptor (beta chain) under discussion was sequenced for a study of cytomegalovirus exposure and HLA in healthy donors. Overall study results and limits: Rarity marked most TCR sequences, yet some public TCRs occurred in many donors. Analysis performed later showed TCR beta chains linked to HLA being more clonally expanded than equally common others.

The PCR made use of 60 Vbeta and 13 Jbeta primers. Method: immunoSEQ multiplex PCR; TCRdb's copy keeps in-frame clones and lacks some. The table has around 150,000 clones, roughly three quarters seen once. Worth noting for this clone: Its target is not known.

This CDR3 region has 13 residues. V was clipped by 6 bases and J by 5 bases, with 13 bases between them. Germline CDR1 is SNHLY and CDR2 is FYNNEI. This chain links TRBV2 with TRBJ2-5, with TRBD2 as a possible D gene (7 bases). Specimen: PBMCs. This sequence was found in a woman in her 40s in good health and CMV-seronegative. CDR3 DNA: TGTGCCAGCAGCCGAGGGGGGGAGGAGACCCAGTACTTC. As protein: CASSRGGEETQYF.